The 2 T cell receptor beta chains reported below all come from one sample, sequenced in a study of neurological immune-mediated disorders. TCRdb analysed the 5' RACE reads with MiXCR anew, one entry per CDR3 protein. The data hold about 21,000 distinct CDR3 sequences, with over 5.5% observed a single time. Sequenced input: CD8+ T cells from blood. The origin of the receptors is a man aged 18 to 29 in good health.

The sample holds many counts of this clonotype. This chain uses TRBV10-3 with TRBJ1-1; D is undetermined. CDR3 length: 13 residues. V lost 2 bases, J lost 7 bases, and 11 bases lay in between. The V gene's germline CDR1 is ENHRY and CDR2 SYGVKD. The CDR3 reads CAISEVREGEAFF. DNA of the CDR3: TGTGCCATCAGTGAGGTCCGGGAAGGTGAAGCTTTCTTT.

This clonotype was seen at least ten times. The chain couples TRBV6-6 to TRBJ1-1; D uncertain. The CDR3 extends over 16 amino acids. The ends were cut back, 0 bases at V and 3 bases at J, with 14 bases in the middle. Per germline, CDR1 MNHNY and CDR2 SVGAGI (reference sequence). The CDR3 here is CASSYSGSLGDTEAFF. DNA of the CDR3: TGTGCCAGCAGTTACTCGGGGTCTCTTGGGGACACTGAAGCTTTCTTT.